A selection of T cell receptor beta chains follows, all from one sample in a study of Graves' ophthalmopathy and Graves' hyperthyroidism. TCRdb used MiXCR to reprocess the multiplex PCR reads, holding one entry per CDR3 protein. The repertoire consists of roughly 610,000 distinct CDR3 sequences, with about 20% occurring once and the leading ten covering approximately 7.7%. Sequencing was carried out using peripheral blood. Receptors originate from a woman younger than 30 with stable Graves' hyperthyroidism. Some clones in this sample may be carry-over from other donors' samples. Both conserved end residues are part of each CDR3. A D gene is named only where the DNA matches it firmly. Clone size, where shown, is once, few, many, or a class for clones that have expanded.

D	size	V	J	CDR3	DNA
-	many	TRBV12-3/TRBV12-4	TRBJ1-2	CASSRSGDGYTF	TGTGCCAGCAGTCGGTCCGGGGATGGCTACACCTTC
-	-	TRBV30	TRBJ2-5	CAWSVSGGTQYF	TGTGCCTGGAGTGTATCCGGGGGGACCCAGTACTTC
-	many	TRBV5-4	TRBJ1-2	CASSLGSARNGYTF	TGTGCCAGCAGCTTGGGGTCTGCGAGAAATGGCTACACCTTC
-	many	TRBV6-5	TRBJ2-7	CASSYARGSSYEQYF	TGTGCCAGCAGTTACGCCAGGGGAAGCTCCTACGAGCAGTACTTC
TRBD1	-	TRBV27	TRBJ1-5	CASSWEGAGNQPQHF	TGTGCCAGCAGTTGGGAGGGGGCGGGCAATCAGCCCCAGCATTTT
-	many	TRBV11-1	TRBJ2-5	CASSPGISETQYF	TGTGCCAGCAGCCCAGGGATTTCAGAGACCCAGTACTTC
-	many	TRBV19	TRBJ1-5	CASSIDRGTQPQHF	TGTGCCAGTAGTATAGACAGGGGCACTCAGCCCCAGCATTTT
-	many	TRBV12-3/TRBV12-4	TRBJ1-2	CASSLEVVRQDNYGYTF	TGTGCCAGCAGTTTAGAGGTTGTGAGGCAGGACAACTATGGCTACACCTTC
-	few	TRBV12-3/TRBV12-4	TRBJ2-4	CASRAAKNIKYF	TGTGCCAGTCGGGCCGCCAAAAACATTAAGTACTTC
-	many	TRBV27	TRBJ1-1	CASSSRVEAFF	TGTGCCAGCAGTTCCAGGGTTGAAGCTTTCTTT
-	-	TRBV20-1	TRBJ1-2	CSAREGAYGYTF	TGCAGTGCTAGAGAAGGGGCCTATGGCTACACCTTC
TRBD1	many	TRBV19	TRBJ1-5	CASSIGTVPQPQHF	TGTGCCAGTAGTATCGGGACAGTTCCTCAGCCCCAGCATTTT